This entry concerns a single TCR beta chain. Its antigen is not known. This specimen comes from a study of OX40 agonist ivuxolimab in advanced cancers. Broader study findings: Blood T cells, both CD4+ and CD8+, expanded clonally by week 6 at 0.1 to 3.0 mg/kg. Partial responders treated at 0.1-3.0 mg/kg exhibited clonal expansion among the lowest measured.

Germline V gives CDR1 KGHSH, CDR2 LQKENI. With 2 bases removed from V and 4 bases from J, the gap between germline ends came to 11 bases. The CDR3 sequence is 14 residues long. Measured with immunoSEQ multiplex PCR; TCRdb has only the in-frame clones, and not every one. The profile covers about 32,000 clones, with around 87% appearing a single time and roughly 30% taken by the ten largest. J is TRBJ1-2 and V is TRBV18; a possible D gene is TRBD1 (6 bases). The source material was CD4+ or CD8+ T cells sorted from blood, sampled in a trial of the OX40 agonist ivuxolimab. The receptor was derived from an adult with an advanced solid tumor such as melanoma, head and neck, liver or kidney cancer. CDR3 nucleotides: TGTGCCAGCTCACCAGCGGGGGGCGGCTATGGCTACACCTTC. Translating gives CASSPAGGGYGYTF.